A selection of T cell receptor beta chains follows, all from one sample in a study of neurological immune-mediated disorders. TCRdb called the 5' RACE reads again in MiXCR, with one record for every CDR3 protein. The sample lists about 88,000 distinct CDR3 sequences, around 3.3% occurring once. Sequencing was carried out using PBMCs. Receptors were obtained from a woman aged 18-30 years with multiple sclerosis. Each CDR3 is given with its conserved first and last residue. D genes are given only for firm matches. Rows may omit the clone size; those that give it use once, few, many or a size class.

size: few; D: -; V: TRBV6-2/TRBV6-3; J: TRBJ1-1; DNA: TGTGCCAGCAGTTACTCAGGGTCCCCTGAAGCTTTCTTT; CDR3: CASSYSGSPEAFF
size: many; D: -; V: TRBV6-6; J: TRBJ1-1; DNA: TGTGCCAGCAGTTACCCTTGGACGGTGAACACTGAAGCTTTCTTT; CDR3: CASSYPWTVNTEAFF
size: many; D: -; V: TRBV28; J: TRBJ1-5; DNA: TGTGCCAGCAGTCCCCGGCCCAGTATTCTTACCGCACAGCCCCAGCATTTT; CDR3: CASSPRPSILTAQPQHF
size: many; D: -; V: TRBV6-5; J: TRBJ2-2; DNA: TGTGCCAGCAGTTCCCTCTCGGCGACGAACACCGGGGAGCTGTTTTTT; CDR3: CASSSLSATNTGELFF
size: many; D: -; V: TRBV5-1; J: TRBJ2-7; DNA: TGCGCCAGCAGCTTGGCCGTGGGAGTTAACTACGAGCAGTACTTC; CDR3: CASSLAVGVNYEQYF
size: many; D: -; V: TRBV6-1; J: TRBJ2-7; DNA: TGTGCCAGCAGGCACTACAGGCGGGGCCCATCTTCCTACGAGCAGTACTTC; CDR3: CASRHYRRGPSSYEQYF
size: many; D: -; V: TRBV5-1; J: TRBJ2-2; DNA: TGCGCCAGCAGCTTGGGGACAGCTCCGAACACCGGGGAGCTGTTTTTT; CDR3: CASSLGTAPNTGELFF
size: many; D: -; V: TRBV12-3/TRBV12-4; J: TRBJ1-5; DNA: TGTGCCAGCAGCCAAAGGGCAGGCAATCAGCCCCAGCATTTT; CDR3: CASSQRAGNQPQHF
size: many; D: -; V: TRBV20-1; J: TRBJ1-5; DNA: TGCAGTGCTAGAGATGTCAGAGGGGATGGGAATCAGCCCCAGCATTTT; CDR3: CSARDVRGDGNQPQHF
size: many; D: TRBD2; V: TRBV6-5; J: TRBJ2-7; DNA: TGTGCCAGCAGTTTCGGGACTAGCGGGAGGGCCCACGAGCAGTACTTC; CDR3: CASSFGTSGRAHEQYF
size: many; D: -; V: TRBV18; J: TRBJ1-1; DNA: TGTGCCAGCTCACCAGGTTGGAACACTGAAGCTTTCTTT; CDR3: CASSPGWNTEAFF
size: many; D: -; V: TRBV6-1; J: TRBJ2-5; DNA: TGTGCCAGCAGTGGCCCTCTTGGGGGGGAGACCCAGTACTTC; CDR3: CASSGPLGGETQYF
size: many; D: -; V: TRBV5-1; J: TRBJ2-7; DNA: TGCGCCAGCAGCTTGAACGGACGGTCGGGCTACGAGCAGTACTTC; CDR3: CASSLNGRSGYEQYF
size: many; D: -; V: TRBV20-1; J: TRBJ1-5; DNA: TGCAGTGTACGAGGGGGGATAGAACAGCCCCAGCATTTT; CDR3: CSVRGGIEQPQHF
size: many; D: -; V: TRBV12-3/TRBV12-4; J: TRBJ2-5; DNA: TGTGCCAGCAGTTTAGCCAGTTTGAAGACCCAGTACTTC; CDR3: CASSLASLKTQYF
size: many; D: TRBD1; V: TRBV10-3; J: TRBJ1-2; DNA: TGTGCCATCAGTGAGGGGGACAGGGGCACTGGCTACACCTTC; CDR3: CAISEGDRGTGYTF
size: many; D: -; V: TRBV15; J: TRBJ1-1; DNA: TGTGCCACCAGCAGAGATCTACCAAGGGACCTGGAGGACACTGAAGCTTTCTTT; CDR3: CATSRDLPRDLEDTEAFF
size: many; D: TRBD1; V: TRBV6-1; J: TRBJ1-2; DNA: TGTGCCAGCAGTGAGAAGGGACAGGGTCCCTATGGCTACACCTTC; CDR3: CASSEKGQGPYGYTF
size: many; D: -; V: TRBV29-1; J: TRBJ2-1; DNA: TGCAGCGTTTTGACGGGGGCGGGCGATGAGCAGTTCTTC; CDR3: CSVLTGAGDEQFF
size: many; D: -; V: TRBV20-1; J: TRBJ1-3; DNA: TGCAGTGCTAGAGCAGGGGCGTCTGGAAACACCATATATTTT; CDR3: CSARAGASGNTIYF
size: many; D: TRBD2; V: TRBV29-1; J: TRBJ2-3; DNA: TGCAGCGTTCACCCCGGCGGGGCGGGAGCCTCCTATTTT; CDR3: CSVHPGGAGASYF
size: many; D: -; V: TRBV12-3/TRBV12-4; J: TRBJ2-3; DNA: TGTGCCAGCAGTTTACGGGATACGCAGTATTTT; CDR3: CASSLRDTQYF
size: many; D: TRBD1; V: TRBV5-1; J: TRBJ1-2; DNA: TGCGCCAGCAGCTTGGAGTCAGGGGGCTATGGCTACACCTTC; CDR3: CASSLESGGYGYTF
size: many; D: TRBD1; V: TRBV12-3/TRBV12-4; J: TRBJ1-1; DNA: TGTGCCAGCAGGGGGACAGGGGGCTATACTGAAGCTTTCTTT; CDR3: CASRGTGGYTEAFF
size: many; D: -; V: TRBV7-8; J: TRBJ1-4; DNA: TGTGCCAGCAGCCGAGGACGCGTTGAAAAACTGTTTTTT; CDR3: CASSRGRVEKLFF
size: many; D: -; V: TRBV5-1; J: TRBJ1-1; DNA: TGCGCCAGCAGTTTGGAGGCTGGTAACACTGAAGCTTTCTTT; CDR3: CASSLEAGNTEAFF
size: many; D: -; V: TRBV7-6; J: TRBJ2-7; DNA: TGTGCCAGCAGCCTCCGAGGAGGGGAGCAGTACTTC; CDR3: CASSLRGGEQYF
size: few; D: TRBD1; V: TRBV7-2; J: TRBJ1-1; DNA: TGTGCCAGCAGCTCACCGGGGACAGGGGTAGGGTACACTGAAGCTTTCTTT; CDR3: CASSSPGTGVGYTEAFF
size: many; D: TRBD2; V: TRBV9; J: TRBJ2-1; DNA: TGTGCCAGCAGCACGCGGGGGGACCACCTCAGCAATGAGCAGTTCTTC; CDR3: CASSTRGDHLSNEQFF
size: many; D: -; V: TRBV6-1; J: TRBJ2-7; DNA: TGTGCCAGCAGTGAATCCGGGGTAGGGATCTACGAGCAGTACTTC; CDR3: CASSESGVGIYEQYF
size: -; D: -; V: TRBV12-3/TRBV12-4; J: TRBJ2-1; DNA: TGTGCCAGCAGCCCGCAGGGTCAAGAGCAGTTCTTC; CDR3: CASSPQGQEQFF
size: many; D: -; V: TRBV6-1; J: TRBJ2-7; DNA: TGTGCCAGCAGCACAGTTACCTACGAGCAGTACTTC; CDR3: CASSTVTYEQYF
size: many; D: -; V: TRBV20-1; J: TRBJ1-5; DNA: TGCAGTGCTAGGCTCAGCAATCAGCCCCAGCATTTT; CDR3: CSARLSNQPQHF
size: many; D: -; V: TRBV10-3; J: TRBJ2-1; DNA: TGTGCCATCAGTGGAGGGGGAAATGAGCAGTTCTTC; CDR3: CAISGGGNEQFF
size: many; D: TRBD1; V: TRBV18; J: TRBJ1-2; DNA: TGTGCCAGCTCGCCTTTTTCGGGACAGGGCGACTATGGCTACACCTTC; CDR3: CASSPFSGQGDYGYTF
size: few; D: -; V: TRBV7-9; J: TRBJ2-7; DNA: TGTGCCAGCAGCTTAGGAGGGGGAGGAGAGCAGTACTTC; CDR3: CASSLGGGGEQYF
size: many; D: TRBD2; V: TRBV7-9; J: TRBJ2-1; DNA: TGTGCCAGCAGCTTAGTACGAACTAGCGGGAGGGCGGATAATGAGCAGTTCTTC; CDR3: CASSLVRTSGRADNEQFF
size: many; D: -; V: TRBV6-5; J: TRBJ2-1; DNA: TGTGCCAGCAGTTACTCGATAAACAATGAGCAGTTCTTC; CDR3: CASSYSINNEQFF
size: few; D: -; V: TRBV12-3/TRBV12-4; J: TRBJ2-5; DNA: TGTGCCAGCAGTTTAAGGGGGGGGCTTCAAGAGACCCAGTACTTC; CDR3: CASSLRGGLQETQYF
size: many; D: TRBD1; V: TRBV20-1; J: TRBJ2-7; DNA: TGCAGTGCTACGGACAGGGCCTACGAGCAGTACTTC; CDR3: CSATDRAYEQYF
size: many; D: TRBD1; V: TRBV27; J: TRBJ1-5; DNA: TGTGCCAGCAGCTCAGGGGGCGCAAATCAGCCCCAGCATTTT; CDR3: CASSSGGANQPQHF
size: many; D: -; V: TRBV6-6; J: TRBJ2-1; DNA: TGTGCCAGCAGGCCGACTGGGATTAACAATGAGCAGTTCTTC; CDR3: CASRPTGINNEQFF